The next 24 T cell receptor beta chains were all read from a single sample in a study of glioma-infiltrating T cells. Amplification of TCR alpha and beta CDR3 regions from RNA used iRepertoire nested multiplex PCR. Each CDR3 protein gets one entry after TCRdb re-called the multiplex PCR reads with MiXCR. Among about 140,000 distinct CDR3 sequences, about two fifths were seen once, and the ten largest hold around 18%. What was sequenced was glioma tissue, nonneoplastic brain tissue, or PBMCs (not recorded which). The origin of the receptors is a human donor with low-grade glioma or glioblastoma, undergoing nonglioma brain surgery, or in good health (not recorded which).

This chain joins TRBV15 and TRBJ1-1; a weak D match, TRBD1 (5 bases). The germline gives CDR1 LNHNV, CDR2 YYDKDF (reference sequence). Trimming left V 0 bases short and J 6 bases short, with 11 bases between. The CDR3 totals 14 residues. In DNA form, the CDR3 reads TGTGCCACCAGCAGAGATTGGGGGTACCCTGAAGCTTTCTTT. Translation: CATSRDWGYPEAFF.

This clonotype was seen only a few times. This chain joins TRBV27 and TRBJ1-2; D gene uncertain. Germline CDR1 reads MNHEY; CDR2 reads SMNVEV (reference sequence). V was pared by 4 bases and J by 8 bases, with 14 bases between. CDR3 size: 13 residues. The DNA for the CDR3 is TGTGCCAGCAGTTCCCTTATGGTGGGCGGCTACACCTTC. Its translation: CASSSLMVGGYTF.

A single count supports this clonotype. A single base separates this from a much larger clone, so it may be a read error. V and J are TRBV15 and TRBJ2-2, with D uncertain. Germline V gene lookup returns CDR1 LNHNV and CDR2 YYDKDF (reference sequence). CDR3 size: 18 residues. V lost 5 bases and J lost 4, with 23 bases in between. CDR3 residues: CATSLDKPTNDATGELFF. The CDR3 bases are TGTGCCACCAGCCTTGACAAACCTACTAACGATGCCACCGGGGAGCTGTTTTTT.

V gene TRBV20-1 combines with J gene TRBJ2-3; TRBD2 matches at 9 bases. Per germline, CDR1 DFQATT and CDR2 SNEGSKA (reference sequence). V shed 8 bases, J shed 0 bases, and the junction held 12 bases outside the gene matches. This CDR3 is built from 16 residues. CDR3 nucleotide sequence: TGCAGTTTTAGCGGGAGAGGCGTTATGAGCACAGATACGCAGTATTTT. It specifies CSFSGRGVMSTDTQYF.

This clonotype was seen ten or more times. The genes are TRBV6-6 and TRBJ2-7, with D possibly being TRBD1 (6 bases). Trimming shortened V by 2 bases and J by 3 bases, and 8 bases separated the two germline ends. The germline V gene has CDR1 MNHNY and CDR2 SVGAGI (reference sequence). The CDR3 extends over 13 amino acids. CDR3 nucleotides: TGTGCCAGCAGTTACAGGGGGAACTACGAGCAGTACTTC. Protein sequence: CASSYRGNYEQYF.

This clonotype has only a few counts. The J gene is TRBJ1-6, the V gene TRBV7-8; 7 bases align to TRBD1. This CDR3 is 17 amino acids long. Germline V lookup: CDR1 SGHVS, CDR2 FQNEAQ. With 1 base clipped from V and 0 bases from J, the junction kept 3 bases outside the gene matches. CDR3 protein: CASSLVGQSSYNSPLHF. The CDR3 DNA reads as TGTGCCAGCAGCTTAGTGGGACAGAGCTCCTATAATTCACCCCTCCACTTT.

As concerns this clonotype: A junction end diverges from the germline sequence, so it may reflect a read error. V and J are TRBV12-3 or TRBV12-4 and TRBJ1-1; 7 bases line up with TRBD1. This CDR3 is 12 amino acids long. The CDR3 loop is CACSSPGGEAFF. CDR3 sequence (DNA): TGTGCCTGCAGTTCTCCAGGGGGTGAAGCTTTCTTT.

The V gene is TRBV3-1, the J gene TRBJ1-6, with 8 positions matching TRBD1. The germline gives CDR1 LGHDT, CDR2 YNNKEL (reference sequence). The CDR3 has 16 amino acids. Trimming removed 6 bases from V and 5 bases from J; junction bases left unmatched: 9. The CDR3 spells CASRPEDRGNNSPLHF. The CDR3 DNA reads as TGTGCCAGCAGACCAGAAGACAGGGGTAATAATTCACCCCTCCACTTT.

This clonotype appeared a few times. Here the CDR3 DNA reads TGCAGTGCTAGGGCAGGGGATGCTGAAGCTTTCTTT. Translating gives CSARAGDAEAFF. J is TRBJ1-1 and V is TRBV20-1; weak D call: TRBD1 (6 bases). The CDR3 is made up of 12 amino acids. Germline values: CDR1 DFQATT, CDR2 SNEGSKA (reference sequence). Deletions cut 3 bases from V and 6 bases from J, with 11 bases between.

The V call is TRBV7-2, the J call TRBJ1-5; a possible D gene is TRBD1 (5 bases). Germline-derived CDR1 and CDR2 are SGHTA and FQGNSA. Deletions cut 5 bases from V and 3 bases from J, with 14 bases between. CDR3 length equals 15 residues. The CDR3 loop reads CASSPGGSSNQPQHF. The CDR3 nucleotides are TGTGCCAGCAGCCCCGGGGGGTCCTCCAATCAGCCCCAGCATTTT.

The chain has TRBV30 and TRBJ1-1; no definite D call. This CDR3 contains 13 residues. Germline V gives CDR1 GTSNPN, CDR2 SVGIG (reference sequence). Trimming cost V 0 bases and J 7 bases, with 12 bases left between them. This chain's CDR3 is CAWSVSDPDEAFF. The CDR3 DNA sequence: TGTGCCTGGAGTGTATCTGACCCTGATGAAGCTTTCTTT.

This clonotype was picked up one time. This rearrangement joins TRBV2 to TRBJ2-2, with D tentatively TRBD1 (6 bases). The CDR3 contains 15 residues. Trimming left V 6 bases short and J 1 base short, with 12 bases between. The germline V gene encodes CDR1 SNHLY and CDR2 FYNNEI. The CDR3 spells CASSGQRLNTGELFF. The CDR3 nucleotides read TGTGCCAGCAGCGGACAGCGTCTGAACACCGGGGAGCTGTTTTTT.

The chain recombines TRBV20-1 with TRBJ1-5; D may be TRBD1 (5 bases). Germline V CDR1 and CDR2: DFQATT, SNEGSKA (reference sequence). This CDR3 is built from 15 residues. V was trimmed by 4 bases and J by 5 bases, leaving 18 bases between them. The CDR3 region has the DNA TGCAGTGCTATAGATCAGGGTAGGGAACATCAGCCCCAGCATTTT. This gives the protein CSAIDQGREHQPQHF.

Many counts were recorded for this clonotype. The CDR3 is CASSHVGTAANTIYF. DNA for the CDR3: TGTGCCAGCAGCCACGTTGGGACAGCAGCAAACACCATATATTTT. The rearrangement joins TRBV4-2 to TRBJ1-3, with TRBD1 identical over 7 bases. J lost 6 bases, V lost 3 bases, and 8 bases had no gene match. Per the germline V gene, CDR1 is LGHNA and CDR2 is YNFKEQ. The length of the CDR3 is 15 residues.

To note about this clonotype: Sequence at one end of the junction differs from germline and may be a read error. The rearrangement links TRBV12-3 or TRBV12-4 to TRBJ1-6; D remains unclear. CDR3 length: 13 amino acids. This chain's CDR3 is CASSLVWDSPLHF. The CDR3 nucleotides are TGTGCCAGCAGCTTAGTTTGGGATTCACCCCTCCACTTT.

The CDR3 DNA follows: TGTGCCAGCAGTTATATCCCAGGGACAGCGGAGGGCTACACCTTC. Protein sequence: CASSYIPGTAEGYTF. This rearrangement joins TRBV6-2 or TRBV6-3 to TRBJ1-2; 7 bases fit TRBD1. V trimming: 3 bases; J trimming: 8 bases; junction bases outside the gene matches: 12. This CDR3 region has 15 residues. Germline V gene lookup returns CDR1 MNHEY and CDR2 SVGEGT.

A note on this clonotype: A much larger clone lies a single base off, so this may be a read error. The CDR3 region has the DNA TGTGCCAGCAGCCCTGGCCATGAGCAGTCCTTC. Protein sequence: CASSPGHEQSF. The chain links TRBV6-1 to TRBJ2-1; D not resolved. The CDR3 is made up of 11 amino acids. Germline V lookup: CDR1 MNHNS, CDR2 SASEGT.

The V call is TRBV7-2, the J call TRBJ2-5; D not resolved. This CDR3 spans 13 amino acids. The V gene's germline CDR1 is SGHTA and CDR2 FQGNSA. The germline V and J ends were trimmed by 5 bases and 6 bases, with 13 bases remaining between them. This chain's CDR3 is CASSISRTQTQYF. The CDR3 bases are TGTGCCAGCAGCATTAGCAGGACCCAGACCCAGTACTTC.

This chain uses TRBV7-9 with TRBJ2-5; 7 bases are a match to TRBD2. Germline CDR1 SEHNR, CDR2 FQNEAQ (reference sequence). V was clipped by 1 base and J by 5 bases; unmatched bases: 10. The CDR3 extends over 16 amino acids. CDR3 nucleotide sequence: TGTGCCAGCAGCTTAGAGACCGGGAGGATTTTTGAGACCCAGTACTTC. This translates into CASSLETGRIFETQYF.

The chain has TRBV4-1 and TRBJ2-1; TRBD1 might be the D (6 bases). V was shortened by 0 bases and J by 5 bases, with 20 bases between the two germline ends. The CDR3 spans 18 residues. Germline V gives CDR1 MGHRA, CDR2 YSYEKL. The CDR3 protein is CASSQDSRGHRDDNEQFF. CDR3 in DNA: TGCGCCAGCAGCCAAGATAGTCGTGGCCACAGGGACGACAATGAGCAGTTCTTC.

This clonotype was detected a few times. The V call is TRBV20-1, the J call TRBJ2-7, with TRBD1 matching over 7 bases. The CDR3 sequence is 12 residues long. The J segment lost 4 bases and the V segment lost 5 bases, leaving 5 bases of the junction unmatched. Germline V lookup: CDR1 DFQATT, CDR2 SNEGSKA (reference sequence). This CDR3 is CSAPTGFYEQYF. The DNA for the CDR3 is TGCAGTGCTCCGACAGGGTTTTACGAGCAGTACTTC.

This clonotype showed up just a few times. The chain joins TRBV27 to TRBJ2-3, with TRBD2 as a possible D gene (6 bases). Germline V CDR1 and CDR2: MNHEY, SMNVEV (reference sequence). Trimming cost V 6 bases and J 2 bases, with 15 bases left between them. This CDR3 has 15 amino acids. CDR3 sequence (DNA): TGTGCCAGCAGCCGGGACTTCGGGAACACAGATACGCAGTATTTT. Protein: CASSRDFGNTDTQYF.

The genes are TRBV6-1 and TRBJ2-1; 11 bases agree with TRBD2. The ends lost 6 bases at V and 3 bases at J; junction bases unmatched: 10. The CDR3 is made up of 17 amino acids. Germline CDR1 MNHNS, CDR2 SASEGT. CDR3 region: CASSPPRTSGHYNEQFF. The CDR3, as DNA: TGTGCCAGCAGCCCCCCTAGGACTAGCGGGCACTACAATGAGCAGTTCTTC.

The count of this clonotype is one. One end of the junction fails to match germline, which may point to a read error. The gene calls are TRBV2 and TRBJ1-3; 8 nucleotides match TRBD1. This CDR3 is built from 16 residues. Per the germline V gene, CDR1 is SNHLY and CDR2 is FYNNEI. CDR3 DNA: TGTGCTAGCAGTCCGGACAGGGCAGTCTCTGGAAACACCATATATTTT. Its protein is CASSPDRAVSGNTIYF.